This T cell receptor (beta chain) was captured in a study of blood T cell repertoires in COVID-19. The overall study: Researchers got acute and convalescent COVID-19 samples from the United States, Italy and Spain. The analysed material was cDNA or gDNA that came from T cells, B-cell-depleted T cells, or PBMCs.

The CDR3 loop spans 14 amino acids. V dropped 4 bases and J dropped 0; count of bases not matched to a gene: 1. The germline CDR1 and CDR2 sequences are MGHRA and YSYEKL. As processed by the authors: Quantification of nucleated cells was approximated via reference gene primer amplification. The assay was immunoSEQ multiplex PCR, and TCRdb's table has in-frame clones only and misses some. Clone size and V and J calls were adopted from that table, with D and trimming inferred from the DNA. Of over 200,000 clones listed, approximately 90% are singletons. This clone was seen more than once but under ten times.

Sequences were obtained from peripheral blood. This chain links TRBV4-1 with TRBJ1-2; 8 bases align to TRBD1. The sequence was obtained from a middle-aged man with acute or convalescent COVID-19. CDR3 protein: CASSRTGTNYGYTF. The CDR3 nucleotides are TGCGCCAGCAGCCGGACAGGGACTAACTATGGCTACACCTTC.